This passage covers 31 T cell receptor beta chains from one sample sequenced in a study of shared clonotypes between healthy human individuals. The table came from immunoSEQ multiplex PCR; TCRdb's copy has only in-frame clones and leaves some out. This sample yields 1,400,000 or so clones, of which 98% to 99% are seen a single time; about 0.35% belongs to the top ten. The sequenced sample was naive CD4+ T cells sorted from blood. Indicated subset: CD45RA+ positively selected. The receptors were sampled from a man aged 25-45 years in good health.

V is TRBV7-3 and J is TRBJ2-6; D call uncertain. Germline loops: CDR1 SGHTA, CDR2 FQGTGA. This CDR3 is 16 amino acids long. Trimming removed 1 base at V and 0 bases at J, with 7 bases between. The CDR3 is CASSLRGPSGANVLTF. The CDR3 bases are TGTGCCAGCAGCTTAAGAGGTCCCTCTGGGGCCAACGTCCTGACTTTC.

The CDR3 loop reads CASRQGTGAGANVLTF. The CDR3 nucleotides are TGTGCCAGCAGGCAAGGGACAGGGGCTGGGGCCAACGTCCTGACTTTC. This sequence joins TRBV6-4 and TRBJ2-6, with 10 nucleotides matching TRBD1. Germline assignment: CDR1 MRHNA and CDR2 SNTAGT. The V gene end was trimmed by 6 bases and the J gene end by 2 bases; junction bases not matched to a gene: 4. The CDR3 consists of 16 residues.

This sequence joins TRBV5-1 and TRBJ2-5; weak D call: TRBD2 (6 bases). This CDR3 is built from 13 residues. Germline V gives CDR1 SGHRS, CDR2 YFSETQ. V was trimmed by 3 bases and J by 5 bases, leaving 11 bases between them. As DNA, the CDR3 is TGCGCCAGCAGCTCCCCGGGGAGGGAGACCCAGTACTTC. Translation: CASSSPGRETQYF.

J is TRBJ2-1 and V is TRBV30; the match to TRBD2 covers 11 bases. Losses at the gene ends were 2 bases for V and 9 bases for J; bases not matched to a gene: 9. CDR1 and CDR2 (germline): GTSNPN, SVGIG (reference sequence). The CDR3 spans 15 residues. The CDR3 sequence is CAWSRLAGPMGEQFF. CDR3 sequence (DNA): TGTGCCTGGAGTCGACTAGCGGGACCCATGGGTGAGCAGTTCTTC. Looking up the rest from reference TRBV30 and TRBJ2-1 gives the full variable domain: SQTIHQWPATLVQPVGSPLSLECTVEGTSNPNLYWYRQAAGRGLQLLFYSVGIGQISSEVPQNLSASRPQDRQFILSSKKLLLSDSGFYLCAWSRLAGPMGEQFFGPGTRLTVL.

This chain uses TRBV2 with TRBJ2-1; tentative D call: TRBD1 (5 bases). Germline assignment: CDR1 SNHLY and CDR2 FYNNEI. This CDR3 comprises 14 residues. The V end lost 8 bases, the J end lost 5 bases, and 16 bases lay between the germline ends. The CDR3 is CASLSRATDNEQFF. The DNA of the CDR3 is TGTGCCAGCCTTAGCAGGGCGACGGACAATGAGCAGTTCTTC.

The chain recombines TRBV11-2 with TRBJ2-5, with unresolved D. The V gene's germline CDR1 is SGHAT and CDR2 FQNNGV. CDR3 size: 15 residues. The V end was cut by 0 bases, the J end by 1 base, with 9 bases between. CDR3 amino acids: CASSLEVGRQETQYF. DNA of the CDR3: TGTGCCAGCAGCTTAGAAGTAGGGCGCCAAGAGACCCAGTACTTC. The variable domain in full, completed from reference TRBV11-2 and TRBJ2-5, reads EAGVAQSPRYKIIEKRQSVAFWCNPISGHATLYWYQQILGQGPKLLIQFQNNGVVDDSQLPKDRFSAERLKGVDSTLKIQPAKLEDSAVYLCASSLEVGRQETQYFGPGTRLLVL.

CDR3 sequence: CASSPALPGTGSEANYGYTF. CDR3 DNA: TGTGCCAGCTCACCGGCATTACCCGGGACAGGGTCCGAAGCTAACTATGGCTACACCTTC. The chain joins TRBV18 to TRBJ1-2; 9 bases are shared with TRBD1. V lost 3 bases to trimming and J lost 0 bases; unmatched junction nucleotides: 17. Germline V CDR1 and CDR2: KGHSH, LQKENI. The CDR3 sequence is 20 residues long.

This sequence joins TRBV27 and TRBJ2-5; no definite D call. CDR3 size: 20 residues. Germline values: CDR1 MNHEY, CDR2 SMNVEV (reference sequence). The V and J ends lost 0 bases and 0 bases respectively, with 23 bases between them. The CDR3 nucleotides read TGTGCCAGCAGTTTATCTTATTCGGAATACCGGCGGTTAGACCAAGAGACCCAGTACTTC. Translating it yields CASSLSYSEYRRLDQETQYF.

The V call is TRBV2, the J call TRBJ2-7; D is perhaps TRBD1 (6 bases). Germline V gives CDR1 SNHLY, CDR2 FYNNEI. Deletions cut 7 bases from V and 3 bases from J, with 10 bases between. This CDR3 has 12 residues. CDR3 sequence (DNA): TGTGCCAGCACGGACAGTGACTACGAGCAGTACTTC. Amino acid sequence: CASTDSDYEQYF.

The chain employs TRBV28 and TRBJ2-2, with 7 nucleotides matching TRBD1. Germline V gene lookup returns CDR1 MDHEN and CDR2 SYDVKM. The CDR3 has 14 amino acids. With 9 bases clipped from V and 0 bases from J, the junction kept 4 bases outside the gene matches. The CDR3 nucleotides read TGTGCCAGTTGGGACAGAACGAACACCGGGGAGCTGTTTTTT. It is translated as CASWDRTNTGELFF.

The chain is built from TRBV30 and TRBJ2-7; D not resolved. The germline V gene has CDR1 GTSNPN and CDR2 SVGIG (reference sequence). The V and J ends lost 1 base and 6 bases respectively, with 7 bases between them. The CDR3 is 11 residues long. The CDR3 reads CAWSAIREQYF. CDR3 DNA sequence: TGTGCCTGGAGTGCAATACGCGAGCAGTACTTC.

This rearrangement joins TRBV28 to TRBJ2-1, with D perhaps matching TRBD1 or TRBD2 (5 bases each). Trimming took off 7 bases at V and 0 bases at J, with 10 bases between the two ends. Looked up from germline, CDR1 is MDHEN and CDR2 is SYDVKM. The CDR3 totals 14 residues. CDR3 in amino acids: CASNPGTSYNEQFF. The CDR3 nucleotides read TGTGCCAGCAACCCGGGGACCTCCTACAATGAGCAGTTCTTC.

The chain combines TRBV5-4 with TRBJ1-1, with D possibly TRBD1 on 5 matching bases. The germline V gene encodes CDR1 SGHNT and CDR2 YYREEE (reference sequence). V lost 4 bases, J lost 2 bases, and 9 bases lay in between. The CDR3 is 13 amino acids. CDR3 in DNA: TGTGCCAGCAGCGGCCAGGGAAACACTGAAGCTTTCTTT. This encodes CASSGQGNTEAFF. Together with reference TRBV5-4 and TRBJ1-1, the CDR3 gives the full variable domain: ETGVTQSPTHLIKTRGQQVTLRCSSQSGHNTVSWYQQALGQGPQFIFQYYREEENGRGNFPPRFSGLQFPNYSSELNVNALELDDSALYLCASSGQGNTEAFFGQGTRLTVV.

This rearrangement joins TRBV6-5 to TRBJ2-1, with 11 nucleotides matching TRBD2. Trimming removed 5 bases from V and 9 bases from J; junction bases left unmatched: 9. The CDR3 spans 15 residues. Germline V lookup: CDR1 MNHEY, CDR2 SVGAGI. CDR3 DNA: TGTGCCAGCAGTGTACTTAGCGGGAGGGCCAGTGAGCAGTTCTTC. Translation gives CASSVLSGRASEQFF.

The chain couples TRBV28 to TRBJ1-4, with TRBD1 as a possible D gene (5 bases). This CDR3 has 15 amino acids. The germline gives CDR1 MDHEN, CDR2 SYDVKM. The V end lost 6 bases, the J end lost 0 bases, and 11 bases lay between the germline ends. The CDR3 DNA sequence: TGTGCCAGCAGACCTAGACAGACAACTAATGAAAAACTGTTTTTT. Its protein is CASRPRQTTNEKLFF.

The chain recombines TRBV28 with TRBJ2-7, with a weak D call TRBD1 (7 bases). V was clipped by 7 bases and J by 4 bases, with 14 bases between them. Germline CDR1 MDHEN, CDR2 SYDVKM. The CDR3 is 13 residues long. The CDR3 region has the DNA TGTGCCAGCAACTTCAGGGGGAGGTACGAGCAGTACTTC. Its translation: CASNFRGRYEQYF.

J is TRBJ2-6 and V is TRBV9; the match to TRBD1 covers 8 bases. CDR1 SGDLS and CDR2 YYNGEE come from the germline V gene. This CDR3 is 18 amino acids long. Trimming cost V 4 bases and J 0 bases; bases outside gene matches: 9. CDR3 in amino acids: CASSSSGTGHSGANVLTF. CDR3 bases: TGTGCCAGCAGCTCATCGGGGACAGGACACTCTGGGGCCAACGTCCTGACTTTC.

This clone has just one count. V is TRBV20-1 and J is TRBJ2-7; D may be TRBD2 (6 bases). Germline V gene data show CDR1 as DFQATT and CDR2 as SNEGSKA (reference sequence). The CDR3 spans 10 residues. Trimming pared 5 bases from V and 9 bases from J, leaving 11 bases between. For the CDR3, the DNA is TGCAGTGCTGGCGATAGCGGGCAGTACTTC. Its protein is CSAGDSGQYF.

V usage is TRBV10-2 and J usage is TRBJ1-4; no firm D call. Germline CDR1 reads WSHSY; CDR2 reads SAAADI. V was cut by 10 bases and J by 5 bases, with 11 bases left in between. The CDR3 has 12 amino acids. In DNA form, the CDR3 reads TGCGCCATCAGCGCCCGAAATGAAAAACTGTTTTTT. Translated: CAISARNEKLFF.

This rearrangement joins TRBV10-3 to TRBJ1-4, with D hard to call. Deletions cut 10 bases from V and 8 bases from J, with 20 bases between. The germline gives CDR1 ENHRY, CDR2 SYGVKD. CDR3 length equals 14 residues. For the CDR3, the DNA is TGTGCCACCACGAGCGCGGGCCTGGAGGAAAAACTGTTTTTT. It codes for CATTSAGLEEKLFF.

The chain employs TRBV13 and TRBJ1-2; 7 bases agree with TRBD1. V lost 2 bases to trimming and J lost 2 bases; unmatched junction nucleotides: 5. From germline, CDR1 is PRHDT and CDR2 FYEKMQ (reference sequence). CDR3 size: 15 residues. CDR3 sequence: CASSLTDRDNYGYTF. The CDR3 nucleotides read TGTGCCAGCAGCTTAACAGACAGGGACAACTATGGCTACACCTTC.

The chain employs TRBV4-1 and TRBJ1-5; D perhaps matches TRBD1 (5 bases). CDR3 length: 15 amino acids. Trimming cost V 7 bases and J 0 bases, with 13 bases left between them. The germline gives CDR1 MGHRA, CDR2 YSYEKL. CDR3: CASTSTEYSNQPQHF. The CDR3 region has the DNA TGCGCCAGCACCTCGACAGAGTATAGCAATCAGCCCCAGCATTTT.

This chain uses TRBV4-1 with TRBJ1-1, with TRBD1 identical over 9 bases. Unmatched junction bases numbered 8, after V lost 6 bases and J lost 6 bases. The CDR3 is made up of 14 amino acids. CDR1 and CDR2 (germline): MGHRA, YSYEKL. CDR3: CASRHTGGAPEAFF. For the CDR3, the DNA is TGCGCCAGCAGACATACAGGGGGCGCCCCTGAAGCTTTCTTT.

The CDR3 loop reads CATNDRVSTEAFF. In DNA, the CDR3 is TGTGCCACCAATGACAGGGTTAGCACTGAAGCTTTCTTT. V and J are TRBV10-3 and TRBJ1-1; 7 bases are shared with TRBD1. V was pared by 10 bases and J by 4 bases, with 9 bases of the junction left unmatched. This CDR3 comprises 13 residues. Looked up from germline, CDR1 is ENHRY and CDR2 is SYGVKD.

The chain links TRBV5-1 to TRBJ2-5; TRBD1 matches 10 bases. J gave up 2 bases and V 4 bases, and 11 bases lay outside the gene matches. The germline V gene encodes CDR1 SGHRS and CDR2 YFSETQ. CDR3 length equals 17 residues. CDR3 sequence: CASSRYRQGATQETQYF. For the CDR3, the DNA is TGCGCCAGCAGCCGATACCGACAGGGGGCTACACAAGAGACCCAGTACTTC.

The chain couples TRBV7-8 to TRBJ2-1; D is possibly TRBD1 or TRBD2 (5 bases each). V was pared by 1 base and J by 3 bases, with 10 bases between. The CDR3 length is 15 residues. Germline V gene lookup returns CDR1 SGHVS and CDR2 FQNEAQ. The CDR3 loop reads CASSLGGGGYNEQFF. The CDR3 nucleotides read TGTGCCAGCAGCTTAGGGGGCGGAGGCTACAATGAGCAGTTCTTC.

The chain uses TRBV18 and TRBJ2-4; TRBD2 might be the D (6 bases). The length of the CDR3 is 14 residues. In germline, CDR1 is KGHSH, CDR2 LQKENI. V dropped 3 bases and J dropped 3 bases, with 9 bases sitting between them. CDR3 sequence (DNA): TGTGCCAGCTCACCCCAGGGAGGCAAAAACATTCAGTACTTC. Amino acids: CASSPQGGKNIQYF.

The CDR3 bases are TGTGCCAGCAGCCCCCACCCGAGGCTTGGCTACAATGAGCAGTTCTTC. Its protein is CASSPHPRLGYNEQFF. V and J are TRBV9 and TRBJ2-1; no firm D call. Trimming cost V 4 bases and J 3 bases, with 17 bases left between them. This CDR3 has 16 residues. CDR1 SGDLS and CDR2 YYNGEE come from the germline V gene.

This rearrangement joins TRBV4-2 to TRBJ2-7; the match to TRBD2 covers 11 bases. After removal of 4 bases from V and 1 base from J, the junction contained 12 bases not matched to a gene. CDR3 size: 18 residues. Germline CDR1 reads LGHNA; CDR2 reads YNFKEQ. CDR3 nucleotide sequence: TGTGCCAGCAGCCGGCGGCTAGCGGGAGGCAGACTGTCCTACGAGCAGTACTTC. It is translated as CASSRRLAGGRLSYEQYF.

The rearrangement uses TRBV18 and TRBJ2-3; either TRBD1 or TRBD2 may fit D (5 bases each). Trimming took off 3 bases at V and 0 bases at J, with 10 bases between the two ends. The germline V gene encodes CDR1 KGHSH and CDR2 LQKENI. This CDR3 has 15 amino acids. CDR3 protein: CASSPGTPSTDTQYF. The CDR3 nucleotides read TGTGCCAGCTCACCCGGGACGCCTAGCACAGATACGCAGTATTTT.

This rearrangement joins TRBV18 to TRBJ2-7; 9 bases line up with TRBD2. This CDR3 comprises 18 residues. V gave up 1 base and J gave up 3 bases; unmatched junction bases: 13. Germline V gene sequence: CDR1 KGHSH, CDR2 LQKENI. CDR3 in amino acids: CASSPLRVKASGNYEQYF. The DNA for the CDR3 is TGTGCCAGCTCACCACTGCGCGTCAAGGCTAGCGGGAACTACGAGCAGTACTTC.